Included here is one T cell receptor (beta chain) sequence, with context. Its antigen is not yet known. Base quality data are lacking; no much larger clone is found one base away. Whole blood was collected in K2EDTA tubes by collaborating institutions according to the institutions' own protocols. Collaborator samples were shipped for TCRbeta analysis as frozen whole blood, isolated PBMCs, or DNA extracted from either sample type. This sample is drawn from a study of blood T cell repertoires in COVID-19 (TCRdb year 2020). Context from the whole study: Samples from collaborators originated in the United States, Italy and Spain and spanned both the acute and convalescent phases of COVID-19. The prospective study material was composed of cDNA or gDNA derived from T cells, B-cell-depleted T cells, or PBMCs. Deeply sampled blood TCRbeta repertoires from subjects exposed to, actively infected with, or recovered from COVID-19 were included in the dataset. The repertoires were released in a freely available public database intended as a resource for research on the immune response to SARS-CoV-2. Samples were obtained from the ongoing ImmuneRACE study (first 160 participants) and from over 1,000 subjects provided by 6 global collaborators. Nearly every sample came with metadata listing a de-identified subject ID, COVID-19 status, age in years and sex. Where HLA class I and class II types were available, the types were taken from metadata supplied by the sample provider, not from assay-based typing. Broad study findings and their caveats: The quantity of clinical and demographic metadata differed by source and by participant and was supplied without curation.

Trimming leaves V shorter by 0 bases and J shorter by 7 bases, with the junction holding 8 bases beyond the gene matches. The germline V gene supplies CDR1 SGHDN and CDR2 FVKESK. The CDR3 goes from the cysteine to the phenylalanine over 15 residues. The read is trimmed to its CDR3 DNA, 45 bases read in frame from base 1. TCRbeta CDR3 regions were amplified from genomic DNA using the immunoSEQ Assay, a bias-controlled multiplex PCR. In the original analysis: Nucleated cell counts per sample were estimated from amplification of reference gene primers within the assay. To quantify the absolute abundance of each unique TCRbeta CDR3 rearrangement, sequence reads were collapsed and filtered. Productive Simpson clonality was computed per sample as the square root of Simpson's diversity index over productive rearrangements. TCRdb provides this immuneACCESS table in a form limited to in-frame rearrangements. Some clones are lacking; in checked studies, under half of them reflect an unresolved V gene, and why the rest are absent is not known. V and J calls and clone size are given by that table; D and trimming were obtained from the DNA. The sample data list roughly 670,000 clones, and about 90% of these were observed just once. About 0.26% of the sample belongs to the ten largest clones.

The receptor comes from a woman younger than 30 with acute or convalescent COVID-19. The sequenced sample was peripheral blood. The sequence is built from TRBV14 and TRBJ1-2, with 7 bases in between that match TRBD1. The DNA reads TGTGCCAGCAGCCAAGAGGAGGGGGCGCACGGTGGCTACACCTTC. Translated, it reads CASSQEEGAHGGYTF.